This T cell receptor beta chain was observed in a study of a mutant IDH1 vaccine in newly diagnosed glioma. Across the study: Vaccine dosing followed radiotherapy by 4-6 weeks, or accompanied temozolomide cycles.

A note on this clone: Its antigen is unidentified.

Per germline, CDR1 SGHTA and CDR2 FQGNSA. V dropped 4 bases and J dropped 8; count of bases not matched to a gene: 4. CDR3 length: 14 residues. Findings of the study overall: Vaccination induced immune responses in about 93% of patients.

Documented time point: week 23, last vaccination. Vaccination used 300 ug of mutant IDH1 20-mer peptide per dose, with topical imiquimod. Data came from immunoSEQ multiplex PCR; TCRdb stores just in-frame clones and leaves some out. Of about 60,000 clones listed, more than 75% are singletons. Specimen: PBMCs, collected from a glioma patient whose treatment included an IDH1 peptide vaccine. The chain joins TRBV7-2 to TRBJ1-4; 10 nucleotides line up with TRBD1. This sequence originates from a man aged 40-55 years with glioma. In DNA form, the CDR3 reads TGTGCCAGCAGCTCGGACAGGGGGGGCGAAAAACTGTTTTTT. Translated, it gives CASSSDRGGEKLFF.